What follows is one TCR beta chain and its context. Only in-frame clones appear in the TCRdb table, and some are missing; sequencing was by immunoSEQ multiplex PCR. Here the sample spans a few hundred thousand clones, about 90% being singletons. The sample originates from a study of blood T cell repertoires in COVID-19. Study as a whole: T cells, B-cell-depleted T cells, or PBMCs supplied cDNA or gDNA.

V lost 3 bases and J lost 4; bases outside the gene matches: 4. Germline values: CDR1 LNHNV, CDR2 YYDKDF (reference sequence). This CDR3 contains 14 residues. This clonotype was sampled from a woman aged 25 to 39 who had recovered from COVID-19. Sequenced material: PBMCs or T cells enriched from blood (not recorded which). The V and J genes are TRBV15 and TRBJ1-2; TRBD1 aligns across 8 bases. The CDR3 DNA is TGTGCCACCAGCAGTCGGACAGGGTCCTATGGCTACACCTTC. Translating gives CATSSRTGSYGYTF.